This T cell receptor (beta chain) was documented in a study of identifying expanded T cells in peripheral blood. The V end was cut by 0 bases, the J end by 2 bases, with 8 bases between. The CDR3 spans 14 residues. Germline V gene lookup returns CDR1 SGHAT and CDR2 FQNNGV. The protocol was immunoSEQ multiplex PCR, while the TCRdb copy is restricted to in-frame clones and leaves out a portion. Among 85,000 to 120,000 clones listed, 70% to 90% were seen once. The clonotype originates from a person aged 18 to 69 in good health. The sequenced sample was blood. The chain carries TRBV11-2 and TRBJ2-7; D call uncertain. The CDR3: CASSLDHQTYEQYF. DNA for the CDR3: TGTGCCAGCAGCTTAGATCACCAGACCTACGAGCAGTACTTC. The whole variable domain, filled in from reference TRBV11-2 and TRBJ2-7, reads EAGVAQSPRYKIIEKRQSVAFWCNPISGHATLYWYQQILGQGPKLLIQFQNNGVVDDSQLPKDRFSAERLKGVDSTLKIQPAKLEDSAVYLCASSLDHQTYEQYFGPGTRLTVT.